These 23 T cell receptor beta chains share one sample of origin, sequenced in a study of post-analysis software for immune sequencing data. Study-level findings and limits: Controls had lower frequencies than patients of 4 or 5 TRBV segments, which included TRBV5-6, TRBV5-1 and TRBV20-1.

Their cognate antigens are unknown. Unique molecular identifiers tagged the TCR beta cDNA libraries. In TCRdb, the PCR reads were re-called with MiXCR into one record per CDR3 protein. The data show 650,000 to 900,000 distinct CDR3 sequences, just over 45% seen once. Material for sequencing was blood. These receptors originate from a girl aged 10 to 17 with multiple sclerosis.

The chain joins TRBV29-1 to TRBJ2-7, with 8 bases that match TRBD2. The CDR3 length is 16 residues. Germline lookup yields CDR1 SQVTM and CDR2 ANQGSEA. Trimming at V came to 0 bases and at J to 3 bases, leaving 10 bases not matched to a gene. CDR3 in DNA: TGCAGCGTTGAAGACCCCACTAGCGGAGAAGGCTACGAGCAGTACTTC. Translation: CSVEDPTSGEGYEQYF.

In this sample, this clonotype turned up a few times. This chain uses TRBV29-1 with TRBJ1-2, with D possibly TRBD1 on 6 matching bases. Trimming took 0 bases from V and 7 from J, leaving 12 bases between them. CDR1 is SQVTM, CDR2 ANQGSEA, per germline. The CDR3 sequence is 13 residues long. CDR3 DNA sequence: TGCAGCGTTGAAGAGGAAGGGGGTGGTGGCTACACCTTC. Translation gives CSVEEEGGGGYTF.

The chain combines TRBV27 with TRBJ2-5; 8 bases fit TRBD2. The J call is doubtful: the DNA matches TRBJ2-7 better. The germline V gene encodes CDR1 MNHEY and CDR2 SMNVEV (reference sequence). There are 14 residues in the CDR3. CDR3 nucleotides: TGTGCCAGCAGTAAAATCGGGAGGGCCTCCGAGCAGTACTTC. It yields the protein CASSKIGRASEQYF.

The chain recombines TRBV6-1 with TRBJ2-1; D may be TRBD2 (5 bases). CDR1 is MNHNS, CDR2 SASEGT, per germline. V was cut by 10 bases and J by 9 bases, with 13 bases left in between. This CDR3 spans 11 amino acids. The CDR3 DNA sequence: TGTGCCACCCAAACTAGGGTTGAGCAGTTCTTC. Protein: CATQTRVEQFF.

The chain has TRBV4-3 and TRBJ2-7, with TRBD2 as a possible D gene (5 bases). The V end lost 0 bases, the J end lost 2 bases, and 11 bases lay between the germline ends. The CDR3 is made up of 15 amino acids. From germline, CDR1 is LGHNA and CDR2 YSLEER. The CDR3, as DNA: TGCGCCAGCAGCCAAGATCGGACTGTCACCTACGAGCAGTACTTC. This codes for CASSQDRTVTYEQYF.

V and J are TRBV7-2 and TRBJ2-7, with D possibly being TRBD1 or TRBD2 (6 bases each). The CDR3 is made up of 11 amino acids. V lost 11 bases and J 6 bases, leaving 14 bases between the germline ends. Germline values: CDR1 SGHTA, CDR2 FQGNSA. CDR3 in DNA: TGTGCCTCTCTAGGGGGGTTCGAGCAGTACTTC. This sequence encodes CASLGGFEQYF.

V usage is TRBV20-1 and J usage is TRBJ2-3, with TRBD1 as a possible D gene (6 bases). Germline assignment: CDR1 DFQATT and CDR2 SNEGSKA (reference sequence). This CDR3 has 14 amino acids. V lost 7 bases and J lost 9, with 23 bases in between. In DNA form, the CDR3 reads TGCAGTGTACAACAGGGTTCCACAGCGGAAACGCAGTATTTT. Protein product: CSVQQGSTAETQYF.

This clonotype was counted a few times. CDR3 coding DNA: TGCAGCGTCGAGGCCCCAAATGGTGCGCAGTATTTT. This gives the protein CSVEAPNGAQYF. The chain links TRBV29-1 to TRBJ2-3; D remains ambiguous. The length of the CDR3 is 12 residues. The V and J ends lost 6 bases and 10 bases respectively, with 17 bases between them. The germline CDR1 and CDR2 sequences are SQVTM and ANQGSEA.

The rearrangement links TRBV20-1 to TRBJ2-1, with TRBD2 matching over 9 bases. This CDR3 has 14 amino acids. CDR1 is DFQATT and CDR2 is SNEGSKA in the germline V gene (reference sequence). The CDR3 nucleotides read TGCGGTCCCGTAGGAGCGGGAGGACCCAATGAGCAGTTCTTC. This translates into CGPVGAGGPNEQFF.

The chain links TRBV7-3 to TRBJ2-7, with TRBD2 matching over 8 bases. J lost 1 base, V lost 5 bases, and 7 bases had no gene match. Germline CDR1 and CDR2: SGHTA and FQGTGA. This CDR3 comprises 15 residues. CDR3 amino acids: CASSPGRGASYEQYF. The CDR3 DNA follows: TGTGCCAGCAGCCCAGGGCGGGGGGCTTCCTACGAGCAGTACTTC.

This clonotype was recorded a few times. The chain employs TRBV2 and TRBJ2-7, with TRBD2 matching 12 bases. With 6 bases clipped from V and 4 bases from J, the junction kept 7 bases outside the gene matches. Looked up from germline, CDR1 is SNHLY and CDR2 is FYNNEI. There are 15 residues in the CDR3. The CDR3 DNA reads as TGTGCCAGCAGGCCACTAGCGGGAGGATCGTACGAGCAGTACTTC. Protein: CASRPLAGGSYEQYF.

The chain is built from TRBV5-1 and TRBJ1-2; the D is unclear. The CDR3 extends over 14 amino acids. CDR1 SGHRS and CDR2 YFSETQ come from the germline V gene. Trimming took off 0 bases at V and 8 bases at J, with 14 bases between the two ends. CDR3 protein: CASSLAIIGAGYTF. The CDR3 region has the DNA TGCGCCAGCAGCTTGGCCATTATCGGAGCGGGCTACACCTTC.

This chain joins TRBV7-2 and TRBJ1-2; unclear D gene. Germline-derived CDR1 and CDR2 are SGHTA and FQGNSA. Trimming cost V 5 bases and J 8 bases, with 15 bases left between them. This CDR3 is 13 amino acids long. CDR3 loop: CASSPRDRGGYTF. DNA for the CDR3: TGTGCCAGCAGCCCGAGAGACCGGGGAGGCTACACCTTC. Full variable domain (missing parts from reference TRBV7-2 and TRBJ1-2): GAGVSQSPSNKVTEKGKDVELRCDPISGHTALYWYRQSLGQGLEFLIYFQGNSAPDKSGLPSDRFSAERTGGSVSTLTIQRTQQEDSAVYLCASSPRDRGGYTFGSGTRLTVV.

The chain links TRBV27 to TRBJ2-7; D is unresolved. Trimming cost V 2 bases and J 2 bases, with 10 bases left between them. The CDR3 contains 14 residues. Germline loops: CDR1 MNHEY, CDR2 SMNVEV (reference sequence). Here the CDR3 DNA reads TGTGCCAGCAGTTTAGGCCGCGGTGCCTACGAGCAGTACTTC. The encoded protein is CASSLGRGAYEQYF.

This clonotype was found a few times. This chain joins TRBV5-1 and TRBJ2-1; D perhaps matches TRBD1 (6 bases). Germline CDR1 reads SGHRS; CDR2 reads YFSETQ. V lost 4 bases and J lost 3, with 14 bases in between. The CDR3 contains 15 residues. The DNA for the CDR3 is TGCGCCAGCAGCGGCGGGCAGGGGCACTACAATGAGCAGTTCTTC. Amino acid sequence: CASSGGQGHYNEQFF.

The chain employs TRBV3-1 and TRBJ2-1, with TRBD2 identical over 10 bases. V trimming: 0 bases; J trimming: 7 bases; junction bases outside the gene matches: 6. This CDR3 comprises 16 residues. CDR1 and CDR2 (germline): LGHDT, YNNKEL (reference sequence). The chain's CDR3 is CASSQDRLAGVNEQFF. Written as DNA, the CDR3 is TGTGCCAGCAGCCAAGATAGGCTAGCGGGAGTAAATGAGCAGTTCTTC.

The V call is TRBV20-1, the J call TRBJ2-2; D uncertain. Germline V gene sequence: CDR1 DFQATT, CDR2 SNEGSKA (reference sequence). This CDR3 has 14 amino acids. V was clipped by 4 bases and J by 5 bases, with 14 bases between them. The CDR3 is CSAITPMGTGELFF. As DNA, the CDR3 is TGCAGTGCTATAACGCCGATGGGGACCGGGGAGCTGTTTTTT.

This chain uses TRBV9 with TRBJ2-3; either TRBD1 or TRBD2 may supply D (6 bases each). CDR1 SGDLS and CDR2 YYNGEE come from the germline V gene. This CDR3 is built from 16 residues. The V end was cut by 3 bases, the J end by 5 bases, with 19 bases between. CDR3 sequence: CASSGHGGVRQDTQYF. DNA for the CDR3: TGTGCCAGCAGCGGTCACGGGGGCGTTCGTCAAGATACGCAGTATTTT.

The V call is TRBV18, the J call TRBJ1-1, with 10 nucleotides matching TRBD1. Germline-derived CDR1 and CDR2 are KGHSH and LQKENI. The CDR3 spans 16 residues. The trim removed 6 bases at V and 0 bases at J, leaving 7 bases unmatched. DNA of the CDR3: TGTGCCAGCTCCCGGGACAGGGGAAGCCTGAACACTGAAGCTTTCTTT. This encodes CASSRDRGSLNTEAFF.

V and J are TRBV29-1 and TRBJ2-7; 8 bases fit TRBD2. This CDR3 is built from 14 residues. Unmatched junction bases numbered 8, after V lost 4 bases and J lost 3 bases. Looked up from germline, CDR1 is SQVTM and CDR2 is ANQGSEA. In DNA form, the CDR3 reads TGCAGCGTTGCCACTGGGACTAGATACTACGAGCAGTACTTC. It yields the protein CSVATGTRYYEQYF.

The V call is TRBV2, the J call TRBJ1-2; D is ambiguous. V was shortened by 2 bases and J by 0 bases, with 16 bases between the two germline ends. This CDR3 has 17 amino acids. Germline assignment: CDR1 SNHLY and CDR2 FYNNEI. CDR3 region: CASSELPTLTSNYGYTF. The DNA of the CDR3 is TGTGCCAGCAGTGAACTCCCGACACTAACCTCTAACTATGGCTACACCTTC.

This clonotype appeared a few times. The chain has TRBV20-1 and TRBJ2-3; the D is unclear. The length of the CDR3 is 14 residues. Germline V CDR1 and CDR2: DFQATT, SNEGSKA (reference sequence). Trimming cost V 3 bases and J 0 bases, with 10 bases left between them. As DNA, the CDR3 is TGCAGTGCTAGGGGTACATCTAGCACAGATACGCAGTATTTT. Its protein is CSARGTSSTDTQYF.

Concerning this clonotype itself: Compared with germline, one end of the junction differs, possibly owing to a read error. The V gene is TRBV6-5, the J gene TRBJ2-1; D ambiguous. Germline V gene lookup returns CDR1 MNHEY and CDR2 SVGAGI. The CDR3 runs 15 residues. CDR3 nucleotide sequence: TGTGCCAGCAGTTTCCGGGTTGGAAGATTGAATGGGCAGTTCTTC. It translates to CASSFRVGRLNGQFF.